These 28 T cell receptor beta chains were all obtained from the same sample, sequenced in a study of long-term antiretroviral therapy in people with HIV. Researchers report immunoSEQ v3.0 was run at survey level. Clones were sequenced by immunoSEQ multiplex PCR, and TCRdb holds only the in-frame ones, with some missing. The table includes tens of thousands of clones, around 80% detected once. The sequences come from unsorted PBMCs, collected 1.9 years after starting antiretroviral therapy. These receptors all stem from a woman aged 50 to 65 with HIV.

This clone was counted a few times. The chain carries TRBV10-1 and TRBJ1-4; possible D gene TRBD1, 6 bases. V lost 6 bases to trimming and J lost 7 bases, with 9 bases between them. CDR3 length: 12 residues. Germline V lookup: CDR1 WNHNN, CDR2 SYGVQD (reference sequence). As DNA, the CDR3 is TGCGCCAGCAGACAGGGTTTTGAAAAACTGTTTTTT. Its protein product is CASRQGFEKLFF.

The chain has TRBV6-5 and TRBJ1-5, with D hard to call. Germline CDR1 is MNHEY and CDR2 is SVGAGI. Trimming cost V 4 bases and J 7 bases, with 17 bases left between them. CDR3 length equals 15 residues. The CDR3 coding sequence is TGTGCCAGCAGTTTCCGGGCCCCTGGAGGACAGCCCCAGCATTTT. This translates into CASSFRAPGGQPQHF.

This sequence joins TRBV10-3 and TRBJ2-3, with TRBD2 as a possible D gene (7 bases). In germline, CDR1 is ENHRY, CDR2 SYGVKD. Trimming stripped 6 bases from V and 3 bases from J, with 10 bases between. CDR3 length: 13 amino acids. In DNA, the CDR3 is TGTGCCATCAGCCGGGGGGCGACAGATACGCAGTATTTT. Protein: CAISRGATDTQYF.

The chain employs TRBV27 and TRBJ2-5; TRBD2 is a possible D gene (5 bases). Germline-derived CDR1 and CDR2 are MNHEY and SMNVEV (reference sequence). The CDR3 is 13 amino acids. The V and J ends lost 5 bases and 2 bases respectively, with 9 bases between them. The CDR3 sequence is CASSVGRQETQYF. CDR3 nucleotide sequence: TGTGCCAGCAGTGTGGGGAGACAAGAGACCCAGTACTTC.

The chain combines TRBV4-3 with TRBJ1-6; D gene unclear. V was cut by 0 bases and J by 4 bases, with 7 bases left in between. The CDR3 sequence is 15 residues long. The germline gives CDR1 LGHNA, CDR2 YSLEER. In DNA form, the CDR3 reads TGCGCCAGCAGCCAAGATAAAGGGTATAATTCACCCCTCCACTTT. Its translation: CASSQDKGYNSPLHF.

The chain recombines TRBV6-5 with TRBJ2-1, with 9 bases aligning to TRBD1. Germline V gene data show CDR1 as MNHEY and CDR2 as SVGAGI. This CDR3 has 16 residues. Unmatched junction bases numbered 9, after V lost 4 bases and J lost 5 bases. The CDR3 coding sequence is TGTGCCAGCAGTTCCACCGGGACAGGGATACACAATGAGCAGTTCTTC. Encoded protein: CASSSTGTGIHNEQFF.

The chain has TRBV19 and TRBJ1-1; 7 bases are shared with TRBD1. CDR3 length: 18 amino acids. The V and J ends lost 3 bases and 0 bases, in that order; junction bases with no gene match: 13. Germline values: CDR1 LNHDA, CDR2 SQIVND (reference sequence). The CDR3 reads CASSIVYQGVDMNTEAFF. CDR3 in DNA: TGTGCCAGTAGTATTGTTTATCAGGGGGTCGACATGAACACTGAAGCTTTCTTT.

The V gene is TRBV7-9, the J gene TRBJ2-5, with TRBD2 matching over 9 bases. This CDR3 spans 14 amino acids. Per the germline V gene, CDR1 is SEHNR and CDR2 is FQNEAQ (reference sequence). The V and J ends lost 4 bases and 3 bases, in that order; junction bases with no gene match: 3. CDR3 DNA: TGTGCCAGCAGCTACCTAGCGGGAAAAGAGACCCAGTACTTC. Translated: CASSYLAGKETQYF.

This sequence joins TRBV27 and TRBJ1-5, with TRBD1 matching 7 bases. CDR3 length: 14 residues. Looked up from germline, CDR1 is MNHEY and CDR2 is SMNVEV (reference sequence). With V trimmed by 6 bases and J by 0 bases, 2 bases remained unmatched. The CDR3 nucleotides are TGTGCCAGCAGGACAGGGTATAGCAATCAGCCCCAGCATTTT. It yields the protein CASRTGYSNQPQHF.

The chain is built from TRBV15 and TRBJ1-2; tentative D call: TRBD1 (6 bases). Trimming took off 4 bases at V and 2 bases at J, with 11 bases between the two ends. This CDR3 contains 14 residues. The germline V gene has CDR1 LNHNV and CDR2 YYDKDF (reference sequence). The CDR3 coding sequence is TGTGCCACCAGCAAGGGGGGTACAAACTATGGCTACACCTTC. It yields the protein CATSKGGTNYGYTF.

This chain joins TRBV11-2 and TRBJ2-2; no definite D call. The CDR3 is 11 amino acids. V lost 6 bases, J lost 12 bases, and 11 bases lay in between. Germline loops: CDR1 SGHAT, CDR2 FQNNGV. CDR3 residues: CASSAGRKLFF. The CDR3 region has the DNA TGTGCCAGCAGTGCAGGCAGAAAGCTGTTTTTT.

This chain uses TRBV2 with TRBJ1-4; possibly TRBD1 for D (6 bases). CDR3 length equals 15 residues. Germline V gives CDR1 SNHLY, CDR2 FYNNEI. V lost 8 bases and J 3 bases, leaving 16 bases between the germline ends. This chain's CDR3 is CASGGGGSPNEKLFF. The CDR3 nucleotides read TGTGCCAGCGGCGGCGGGGGCTCCCCTAATGAAAAACTGTTTTTT.

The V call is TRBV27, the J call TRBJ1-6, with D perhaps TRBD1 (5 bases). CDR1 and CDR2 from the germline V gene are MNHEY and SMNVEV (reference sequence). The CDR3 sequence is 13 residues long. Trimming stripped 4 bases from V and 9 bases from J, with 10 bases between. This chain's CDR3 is CASSYQGSSPLHF. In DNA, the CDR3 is TGTGCCAGCAGTTACCAGGGCAGTTCACCCCTCCACTTT.

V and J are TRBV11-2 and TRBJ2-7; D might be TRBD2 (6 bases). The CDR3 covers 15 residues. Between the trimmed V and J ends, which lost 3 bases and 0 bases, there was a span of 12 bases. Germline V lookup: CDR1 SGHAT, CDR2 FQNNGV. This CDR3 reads CASSFGGSYSYEQYF. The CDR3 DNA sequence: TGTGCCAGCAGCTTTGGGGGGTCCTACTCCTACGAGCAGTACTTC.

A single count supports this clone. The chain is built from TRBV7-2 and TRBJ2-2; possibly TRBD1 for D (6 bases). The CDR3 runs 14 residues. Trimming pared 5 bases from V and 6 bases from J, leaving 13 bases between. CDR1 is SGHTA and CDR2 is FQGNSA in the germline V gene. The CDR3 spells CASSPRTGPGELFF. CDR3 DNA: TGTGCCAGCAGCCCGCGCACAGGGCCCGGGGAGCTGTTTTTT.

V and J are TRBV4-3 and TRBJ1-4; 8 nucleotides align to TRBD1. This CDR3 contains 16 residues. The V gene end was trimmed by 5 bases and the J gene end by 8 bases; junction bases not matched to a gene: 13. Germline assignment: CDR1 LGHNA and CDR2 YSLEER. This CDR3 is CASSAQTGTGGEKLFF. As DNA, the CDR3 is TGCGCCAGCAGCGCACAGACCGGGACAGGAGGCGAAAAACTGTTTTTT.

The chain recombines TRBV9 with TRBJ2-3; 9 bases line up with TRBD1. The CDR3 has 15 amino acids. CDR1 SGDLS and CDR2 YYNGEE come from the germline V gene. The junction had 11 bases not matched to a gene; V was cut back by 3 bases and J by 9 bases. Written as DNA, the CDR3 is TGTGCCAGCAGCGCACCGGGACAGGGTACTAAGACGCAGTATTTT. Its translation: CASSAPGQGTKTQYF.

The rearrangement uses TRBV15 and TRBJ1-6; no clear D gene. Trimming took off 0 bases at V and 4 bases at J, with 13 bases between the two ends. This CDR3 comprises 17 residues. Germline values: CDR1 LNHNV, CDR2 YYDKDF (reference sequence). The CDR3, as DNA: TGTGCCACCAGCAGAGATCGCCCACCAGGTTATAATTCACCCCTCCACTTT. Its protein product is CATSRDRPPGYNSPLHF.

The CDR3 loop reads CASSFRPGGAYNEQFF. The DNA of the CDR3 is TGTGCCAGCAGCTTTAGACCCGGGGGGGCTTACAATGAGCAGTTCTTC. The J gene is TRBJ2-1, the V gene TRBV13; TRBD2 aligns across 8 bases. The germline CDR1 and CDR2 sequences are PRHDT and FYEKMQ (reference sequence). This CDR3 region has 16 residues. Trimming removed 3 bases from V and 4 bases from J; junction bases left unmatched: 8.

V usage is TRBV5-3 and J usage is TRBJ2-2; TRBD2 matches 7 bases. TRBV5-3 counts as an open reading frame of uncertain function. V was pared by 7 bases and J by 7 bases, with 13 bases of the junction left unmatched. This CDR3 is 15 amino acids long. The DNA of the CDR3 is TGTGCCAGAGGCCTGAGGGAGGGGCAGAGCGGGGAGCTGTTTTTT. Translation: CARGLREGQSGELFF.

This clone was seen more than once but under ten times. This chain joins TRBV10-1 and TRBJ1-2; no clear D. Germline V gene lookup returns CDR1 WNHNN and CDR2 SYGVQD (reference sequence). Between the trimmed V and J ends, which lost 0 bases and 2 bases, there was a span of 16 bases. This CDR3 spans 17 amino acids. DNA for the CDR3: TGCGCCAGCAGTGAGTCGGCTTTGGAGGGAGAAAACTATGGCTACACCTTC. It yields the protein CASSESALEGENYGYTF.

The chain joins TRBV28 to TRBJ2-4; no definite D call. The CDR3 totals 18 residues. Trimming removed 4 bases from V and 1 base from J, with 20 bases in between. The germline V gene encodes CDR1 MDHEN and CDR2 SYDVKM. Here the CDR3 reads CASSSPSPGPRAKNIQYF. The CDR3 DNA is TGTGCCAGCAGTTCCCCATCTCCCGGGCCCAGGGCCAAAAACATTCAGTACTTC.

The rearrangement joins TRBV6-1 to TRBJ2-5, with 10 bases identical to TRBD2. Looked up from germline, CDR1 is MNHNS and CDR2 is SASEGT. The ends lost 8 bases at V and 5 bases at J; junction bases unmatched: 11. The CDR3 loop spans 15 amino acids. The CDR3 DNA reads TGTGCCAGCGGGCTCGGACTAGCGGCTAGGGAGACCCAGTACTTC. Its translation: CASGLGLAARETQYF.

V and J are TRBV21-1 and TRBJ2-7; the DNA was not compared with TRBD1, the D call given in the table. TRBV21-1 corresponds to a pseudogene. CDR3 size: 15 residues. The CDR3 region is CASSISGQGSYEQYF. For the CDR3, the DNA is TGTGCCAGCAGCATTTCCGGACAGGGCTCCTACGAGCAGTACTTC.

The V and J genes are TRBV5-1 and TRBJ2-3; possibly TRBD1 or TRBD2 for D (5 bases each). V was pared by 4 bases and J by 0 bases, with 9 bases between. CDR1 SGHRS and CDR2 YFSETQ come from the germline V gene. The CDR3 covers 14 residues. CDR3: CASSGTASTDTQYF. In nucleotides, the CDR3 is TGCGCCAGCAGCGGGACCGCTAGCACAGATACGCAGTATTTT.

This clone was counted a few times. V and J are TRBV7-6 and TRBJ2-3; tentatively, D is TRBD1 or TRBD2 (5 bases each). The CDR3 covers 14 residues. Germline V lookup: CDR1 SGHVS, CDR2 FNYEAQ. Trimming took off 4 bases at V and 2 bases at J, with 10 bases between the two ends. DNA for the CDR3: TGTGCCAGCAGCTGGGGGACGGACACAGATACGCAGTATTTT. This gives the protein CASSWGTDTDTQYF.

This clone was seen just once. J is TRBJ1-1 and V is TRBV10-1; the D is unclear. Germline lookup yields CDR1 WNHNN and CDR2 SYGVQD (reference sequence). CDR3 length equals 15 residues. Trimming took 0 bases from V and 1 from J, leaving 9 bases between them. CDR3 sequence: CASSESVEWNTEAFF. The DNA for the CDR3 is TGCGCCAGCAGTGAGTCGGTGGAGTGGAACACTGAAGCTTTCTTT.

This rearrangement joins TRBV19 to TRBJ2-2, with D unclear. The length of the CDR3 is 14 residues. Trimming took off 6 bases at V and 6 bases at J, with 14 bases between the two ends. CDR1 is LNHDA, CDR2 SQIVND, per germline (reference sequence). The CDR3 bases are TGTGCCAGTAGGATTGACCCCCGGCCCGGGGAGCTGTTTTTT. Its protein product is CASRIDPRPGELFF.